These 10 T cell receptor beta chains were sequenced from one sample in a study of T cell clonality in common variable immunodeficiency. Sequencing used immunoSEQ multiplex PCR; TCRdb keeps in-frame clones, though not all of them. In total the sample includes tens of thousands of clones, none of them seen once. Sequencing used peripheral blood mononuclear cells. The receptor source for this set is a person aged 18-70 years in good health.

This clone was counted at least ten times. The CDR3 DNA, read in part, is TGCAGCGCCCGTGGGACAGCAACCTACAATGAG. It yields the protein CSARGTATYNE. The full CDR3 reads CSARGTATYNEQFF. V is TRBV29-1 and J is TRBJ2-1; 7 nucleotides match TRBD1. Coverage ceases 3 residues before the CDR3 finishes, and the germline J gene fills in the end. This CDR3 is 14 amino acids long. Germline CDR1 SQVTM, CDR2 ANQGSEA. Unmatched junction bases numbered 8, after V lost 7 bases and J lost 2 bases.

The table lists this clone with many counts. The CDR3 end lies 3 residues beyond the end of the read and is filled in from the germline J gene. The chain is built from TRBV7-3 and TRBJ1-2; tentatively, D is TRBD1 (5 bases). V was shortened by 5 bases and J by 7 bases, with 14 bases between the two germline ends. The CDR3 loop spans 13 amino acids. CDR1 and CDR2 from the germline V gene are SGHTA and FQGTGA. The covered CDR3 bases are TGTGCCAGCAGCCCCAACCCGGGGGGTGGC. Its protein is CASSPNPGGG. The complete CDR3 protein is CASSPNPGGGYTF.

This clone was detected ten times or more. The read falls 3 residues short of the CDR3 end, and the missing part is taken from the germline J gene. This rearrangement joins TRBV20-1 to TRBJ2-3, with 7 bases aligning to TRBD1. Germline V gives CDR1 DFQATT, CDR2 SNEGSKA (reference sequence). J gave up 4 bases and V 3 bases, and 4 bases lay outside the gene matches. The CDR3 spans 13 residues. CDR3 sequence: CSARGTAPDTQYF. The CDR3 bases that were read are TGCAGTGCTAGGGGGACAGCCCCAGATACG.

This clone appeared many times. The DNA ends 3 residues before the CDR3 does, and the rest of the CDR3 is filled in from the germline J gene. This chain links TRBV5-1 with TRBJ2-1; 8 bases match TRBD2. CDR1 is SGHRS, CDR2 YFSETQ, per germline. Trimming at V came to 0 bases and at J to 1 base, leaving 3 bases not matched to a gene. The CDR3 spans 16 residues. CDR3 sequence: CASSLGAGGSYNEQFF. The CDR3 DNA, read in part, is TGCGCCAGCAGCTTGGGGGCGGGAGGTTCCTACAATGAG.

This clone has a count of ten or more. The sequenced fragment ends 3 residues before the CDR3 boundary, so the rest is inferred from the germline J gene. The chain has TRBV5-3 and TRBJ2-5; D gene unclear. TRBV5-3 is an ORF, with its function uncertain. The CDR3 is 13 residues long. Trimming took off 7 bases at V and 4 bases at J, with 14 bases between the two ends. The CDR3 sequence: CARSRWWAETQYF. The covered CDR3 bases are TGTGCCAGATCCCGGTGGTGGGCAGAGACC.

The sample holds many counts of this clone. The observed sequence ends 3 residues before the CDR3 terminus, with the missing tail filled in from the germline J gene. The rearrangement links TRBV18 to TRBJ2-5, with 7 nucleotides matching TRBD1. J lost 4 bases, V lost 6 bases, and 14 bases had no gene match. This CDR3 has 16 amino acids. Germline V gene lookup returns CDR1 KGHSH and CDR2 LQKENI. The sequenced CDR3 bases are TGTGCCAGCTCCCCCAGGGGGACCGTCCGGGGAGAGACC. Its translation: CASSPRGTVRGET. The complete CDR3 protein is CASSPRGTVRGETQYF. Together with reference TRBV18 and TRBJ2-5, the CDR3 gives the full variable domain: NAGVMQNPRHLVRRRGQEARLRCSPMKGHSHVYWYRQLPEEGLKFMVYLQKENIIDESGMPKERFSAEFPKEGPSILRIQQVVRGDSAAYFCASSPRGTVRGETQYFGPGTRLLVL.

This clone was seen many times. CDR3 DNA, as far as it was read: TGTGCCAGCAGCTCGGACGGACTCTCTGGAAACACC. It translates to CASSSDGLSGNT. The CDR3 reads in full as CASSSDGLSGNTIYF. The chain employs TRBV5-4 and TRBJ1-3; unclear D gene. The read ends 3 residues before the CDR3 terminus; that terminus is restored from the germline J gene. Per germline, CDR1 SGHNT and CDR2 YYREEE (reference sequence). Trimming took off 3 bases at V and 0 bases at J, with 10 bases between the two ends. The CDR3 sequence is 15 residues long.

This clone has a count of ten or more. From the germline J gene comes the end of the CDR3, since the read stops 3 residues before it. The V call is TRBV7-2, the J call TRBJ2-3; possibly TRBD2 for D (5 bases). V was cut by 6 bases and J by 3 bases, with 7 bases left in between. Germline loops: CDR1 SGHTA, CDR2 FQGNSA. This CDR3 spans 12 amino acids. The CDR3: CASSPGTDTQYF. The sequenced CDR3 bases are TGTGCCAGCAGTCCGGGGACAGATACG.

The table lists this clone with many counts. Read coverage stops 3 residues before the CDR3 terminus; the germline J gene supplies the remainder. This rearrangement joins TRBV7-7 to TRBJ1-4; D not resolved. Germline V gene data show CDR1 as SSHAT and CDR2 as FNYEAQ (reference sequence). The V end lost 5 bases, the J end lost 4 bases, and 8 bases lay between the germline ends. The CDR3 runs 13 residues. CDR3 in amino acids: CASSPSGNEKLFF. Partial CDR3 DNA: TGTGCCAGCAGCCCCTCGGGTAATGAAAAA.

The sample holds a few counts of this clone. The read comes to an end 3 residues before the CDR3 does, leaving the germline J gene to fill in the end. The V call is TRBV29-1, the J call TRBJ2-7; TRBD1 is a possible D gene (6 bases). V lost 7 bases and J lost 2, with 15 bases in between. The germline V gene encodes CDR1 SQVTM and CDR2 ANQGSEA. The CDR3 totals 13 residues. The CDR3 DNA, read in part, is TGCAGCGCCAACAGGGAAGCCCCCTACGAG. Its translation is CSANREAPYE. The whole CDR3 reads CSANREAPYEQYF.